This passage covers 21 T cell receptor beta chains from one sample sequenced in a study of memory CD4+ T cells and cytomegalovirus serostatus. Single viable CD3+CD4+CD8-CD45RO+ cells were sorted as the memory CD4+ T cells. Profiled with immunoSEQ multiplex PCR; TCRdb holds only in-frame clones, not every one. The table shows about 57,000 clones, with 70% to 80% occurring only once. Material for sequencing was memory CD4+ T cells from blood. These receptors all stem from an adult in good health and CMV-seronegative.

The chain links TRBV29-1 to TRBJ1-1; D possibly corresponds to TRBD1 (5 bases). This CDR3 comprises 14 residues. Trimming removed 1 base from V and 1 base from J, with 10 bases in between. CDR1 is SQVTM and CDR2 is ANQGSEA in the germline V gene. The CDR3 DNA reads as TGCAGCGTTGAAGTGGGACGGGCGAACACTGAAGCTTTCTTT. It specifies CSVEVGRANTEAFF.

The chain recombines TRBV10-3 with TRBJ1-1; D remains ambiguous. This CDR3 spans 13 amino acids. V was shortened by 8 bases and J by 3 bases, with 13 bases between the two germline ends. Germline V gene lookup returns CDR1 ENHRY and CDR2 SYGVKD. The CDR3 sequence is CAIALGRDTEAFF. In nucleotides, the CDR3 is TGTGCCATCGCCCTCGGGAGGGACACTGAAGCTTTCTTT.

The chain combines TRBV2 with TRBJ2-3, with a tentative D call TRBD1 (5 bases). The CDR3 spans 13 residues. V lost 7 bases and J lost 2, with 10 bases in between. Germline V gives CDR1 SNHLY, CDR2 FYNNEI. CDR3 loop: CASNAGLTDTQYF. The CDR3 nucleotides are TGTGCCAGCAATGCAGGGCTCACAGATACGCAGTATTTT.

The CDR3 DNA is TGTGCCAGCAGCTTGGGAGGGGCGTTCACCGGGGAGCTGTTTTTT. It specifies CASSLGGAFTGELFF. The V gene is TRBV5-4, the J gene TRBJ2-2; D may match TRBD1 or TRBD2 (5 bases each). Germline values: CDR1 SGHNT, CDR2 YYREEE (reference sequence). Trimming left V 0 bases short and J 4 bases short, with 10 bases between. The CDR3 runs 15 residues.

This chain connects TRBV19 to TRBJ2-4, with D perhaps matching TRBD1 (5 bases). The CDR3 spans 13 residues. CDR1 LNHDA and CDR2 SQIVND come from the germline V gene (reference sequence). Trimming took 5 bases from V and 6 from J, leaving 11 bases between them. CDR3 sequence: CASSSPTVNIQYF. In DNA form, the CDR3 reads TGTGCCAGTAGTTCCCCGACAGTAAACATTCAGTACTTC. The full variable domain, in which reference TRBV19 and TRBJ2-4 provide the parts outside the CDR3, is DGGITQSPKYLFRKEGQNVTLSCEQNLNHDAMYWYRQDPGQGLRLIYYSQIVNDFQKGDIAEGYSVSREKKESFPLTVTSAQKNPTAFYLCASSSPTVNIQYFGAGTRLSVL.

This clone came up once. This rearrangement joins TRBV6-4 to TRBJ2-3, with 7 bases identical to TRBD2. The CDR3 runs to 16 residues. The ends lost 3 bases at V and 0 bases at J; junction bases unmatched: 6. Germline V CDR1 and CDR2: MRHNA, SNTAGT. This CDR3 is CASSEFREVSTDTQYF. In nucleotides, the CDR3 is TGTGCCAGCAGTGAATTCCGGGAGGTGAGCACAGATACGCAGTATTTT.

The chain recombines TRBV4-1 with TRBJ2-5, with 14 bases identical to TRBD2. V shed 2 bases and J 9 bases; nucleotides not matched to a gene: 20. This CDR3 is 20 amino acids long. The germline V gene encodes CDR1 MGHRA and CDR2 YSYEKL. The CDR3 region is CASSQPPGLAGAGGSESQYF. CDR3 sequence (DNA): TGCGCCAGCAGCCAACCCCCGGGACTAGCGGGAGCAGGCGGGAGTGAGTCCCAGTACTTC.

The rearrangement joins TRBV14 to TRBJ2-5; no clear D. Trimming cost V 4 bases and J 5 bases, with 17 bases left between them. The length of the CDR3 is 15 residues. CDR1 is SGHDN, CDR2 FVKESK, per germline. The CDR3 here is CASSPKVLVGETQYF. CDR3 in DNA: TGTGCCAGCAGCCCTAAGGTCTTGGTTGGGGAGACCCAGTACTTC. Supplemented by reference TRBV14 and TRBJ2-5, the full variable domain reads EAGVTQFPSHSVIEKGQTVTLRCDPISGHDNLYWYRRVMGKEIKFLLHFVKESKQDESGMPNNRFLAERTGGTYSTLKVQPAELEDSGVYFCASSPKVLVGETQYFGPGTRLLVL.

The V and J genes are TRBV29-1 and TRBJ1-1; D is ambiguous. This CDR3 comprises 13 residues. CDR1 and CDR2 from the germline V gene are SQVTM and ANQGSEA. V gave up 2 bases and J gave up 1 base, with 8 bases separating them. In DNA form, the CDR3 reads TGCAGCGTTGAAAAGGAGCAGAACACTGAAGCTTTCTTT. This sequence encodes CSVEKEQNTEAFF.

The CDR3 DNA follows: TGTGCCAGCAGTCTCAGACTAGCGGGGGAGAAGACCCAGTACTTC. Residues: CASSLRLAGEKTQYF. V gene TRBV27 combines with J gene TRBJ2-5; 12 nucleotides line up with TRBD2. Germline values: CDR1 MNHEY, CDR2 SMNVEV (reference sequence). The V segment lost 5 bases and the J segment 6 bases; nucleotides outside the gene matches: 7. The length of the CDR3 is 15 residues.

V usage is TRBV6-5 and J usage is TRBJ1-1; 7 bases agree with TRBD1. The J segment lost 9 bases and the V segment lost 2 bases, leaving 9 bases of the junction unmatched. Germline V gene lookup returns CDR1 MNHEY and CDR2 SVGAGI. This CDR3 region has 14 residues. CDR3 DNA: TGTGCCAGCAGTTACCCGGGTAGGGGGCAAAAAGCTTTCTTT. It yields the protein CASSYPGRGQKAFF.

This clone is a singleton in its sample. The gene calls are TRBV5-1 and TRBJ2-1; TRBD2 aligns across 9 bases. CDR1 is SGHRS and CDR2 is YFSETQ in the germline V gene. V was pared by 0 bases and J by 8 bases, with 6 bases of the junction left unmatched. The CDR3 sequence is 15 residues long. CDR3 protein: CASSLDRGRAYEQFF. DNA for the CDR3: TGCGCCAGCAGCTTGGACCGCGGGAGGGCATATGAGCAGTTCTTC.

The rearrangement links TRBV7-2 to TRBJ2-5; no reliable D call. The V end was cut by 5 bases, the J end by 5 bases, with 12 bases between. Per the germline V gene, CDR1 is SGHTA and CDR2 is FQGNSA. The CDR3 runs 13 residues. In nucleotides, the CDR3 is TGTGCCAGCAGCCCTCCGTTAGAGGAGACCCAGTACTTC. Residues: CASSPPLEETQYF. The full variable domain, in which reference TRBV7-2 and TRBJ2-5 provide the parts outside the CDR3, is GAGVSQSPSNKVTEKGKDVELRCDPISGHTALYWYRQSLGQGLEFLIYFQGNSAPDKSGLPSDRFSAERTGGSVSTLTIQRTQQEDSAVYLCASSPPLEETQYFGPGTRLLVL.

The chain couples TRBV5-6 to TRBJ2-3; a weak D match, TRBD2 (5 bases). The CDR3 runs to 16 residues. The V and J ends lost 3 bases and 1 base respectively, with 15 bases between them. The germline V gene encodes CDR1 SGHDT and CDR2 YYEEEE. This chain's CDR3 is CASSSLEVGGTDTQYF. CDR3 sequence (DNA): TGTGCCAGCAGCTCCCTGGAGGTTGGCGGCACAGATACGCAGTATTTT.

The genes are TRBV11-2 and TRBJ2-7; 7 nucleotides agree with TRBD1. The ends lost 5 bases at V and 2 bases at J; junction bases unmatched: 12. The CDR3 has 16 amino acids. Per the germline V gene, CDR1 is SGHAT and CDR2 is FQNNGV. CDR3 sequence reads: CASSPLDRQGPYEQYF. DNA of the CDR3: TGTGCCAGCAGCCCATTGGACAGGCAGGGCCCCTACGAGCAGTACTTC.

In its sample, this clone was seen a few times. The V gene is TRBV11-3, the J gene TRBJ2-3; D not certain. Germline CDR1 is SGHNT and CDR2 is YENEEA. Trimming cost V 5 bases and J 2 bases, with 5 bases left between them. The CDR3 runs to 12 residues. In DNA, the CDR3 is TGTGCCAGCAGCCCCGACACAGATACGCAGTATTTT. Its protein is CASSPDTDTQYF.

The V call is TRBV18, the J call TRBJ2-2; no clear D. The CDR3 loop spans 12 amino acids. CDR1 is KGHSH, CDR2 LQKENI, per germline. Trimming removed 6 bases from V and 10 bases from J, with 12 bases in between. The DNA of the CDR3 is TGTGCCAGCTCGCCCGTGAAAGAGGAGCTGTTTTTT. It encodes CASSPVKEELFF.

The rearrangement links TRBV5-6 to TRBJ1-5; TRBD1 might be the D (6 bases). Trimming took off 2 bases at V and 3 bases at J, with 12 bases between the two ends. Per germline, CDR1 SGHDT and CDR2 YYEEEE. The CDR3 contains 15 residues. The CDR3 nucleotides read TGTGCCAGCAGCTTCGCAGGGGCCCTCAATCAGCCCCAGCATTTT. Translated, it gives CASSFAGALNQPQHF.

The chain has TRBV7-9 and TRBJ1-5, with 8 positions matching TRBD1. This CDR3 is built from 13 residues. CDR1 is SEHNR and CDR2 is FQNEAQ in the germline V gene (reference sequence). The V segment lost 5 bases and the J segment 4 bases; nucleotides outside the gene matches: 1. CDR3: CASSRQGNQPQHF. In nucleotides, the CDR3 is TGTGCCAGCAGCCGACAGGGGAATCAGCCCCAGCATTTT.

The chain uses TRBV19 and TRBJ2-5; no reliable D call. V shed 1 base and J shed 11 bases, with 14 bases lying between them. The CDR3 consists of 13 residues. The germline V gene has CDR1 LNHDA and CDR2 SQIVND (reference sequence). The CDR3 sequence: CASSIVGQPTQYF. CDR3 DNA: TGTGCCAGTAGTATAGTGGGCCAGCCCACACAGTACTTC.

J is TRBJ2-3 and V is TRBV7-9; D might be TRBD1 or TRBD2, each matching 7 bases. The CDR3 totals 16 residues. Trimming left V 3 bases short and J 0 bases short, with 13 bases between. From germline, CDR1 is SEHNR and CDR2 FQNEAQ (reference sequence). CDR3 residues: CASSLDQGGSTDTQYF. CDR3 DNA: TGTGCCAGCAGCTTGGACCAGGGGGGGAGCACAGATACGCAGTATTTT. Complete variable domain (other parts from reference TRBV7-9 and TRBJ2-3): DTGVSQNPRHKITKRGQNVTFRCDPISEHNRLYWYRQTLGQGPEFLTYFQNEAQLEKSRLLSDRFSAERPKGSFSTLEIQRTEQGDSAMYLCASSLDQGGSTDTQYFGPGTRLTVL.